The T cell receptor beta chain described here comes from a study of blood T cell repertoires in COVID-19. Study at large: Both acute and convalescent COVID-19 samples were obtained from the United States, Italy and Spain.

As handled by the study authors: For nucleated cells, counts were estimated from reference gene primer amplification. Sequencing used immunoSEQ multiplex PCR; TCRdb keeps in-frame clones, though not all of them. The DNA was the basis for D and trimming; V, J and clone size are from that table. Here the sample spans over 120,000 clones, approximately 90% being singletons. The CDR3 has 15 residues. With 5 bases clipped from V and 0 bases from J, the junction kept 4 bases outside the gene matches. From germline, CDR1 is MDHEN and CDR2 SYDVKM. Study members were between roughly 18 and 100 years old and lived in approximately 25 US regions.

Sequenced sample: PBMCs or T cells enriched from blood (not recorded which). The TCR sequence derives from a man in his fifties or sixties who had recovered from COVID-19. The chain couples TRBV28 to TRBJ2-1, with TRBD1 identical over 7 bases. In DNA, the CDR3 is TGTGCCAGCAGTCGGACAGGAAGCTCCTACAATGAGCAGTTCTTC. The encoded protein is CASSRTGSSYNEQFF.